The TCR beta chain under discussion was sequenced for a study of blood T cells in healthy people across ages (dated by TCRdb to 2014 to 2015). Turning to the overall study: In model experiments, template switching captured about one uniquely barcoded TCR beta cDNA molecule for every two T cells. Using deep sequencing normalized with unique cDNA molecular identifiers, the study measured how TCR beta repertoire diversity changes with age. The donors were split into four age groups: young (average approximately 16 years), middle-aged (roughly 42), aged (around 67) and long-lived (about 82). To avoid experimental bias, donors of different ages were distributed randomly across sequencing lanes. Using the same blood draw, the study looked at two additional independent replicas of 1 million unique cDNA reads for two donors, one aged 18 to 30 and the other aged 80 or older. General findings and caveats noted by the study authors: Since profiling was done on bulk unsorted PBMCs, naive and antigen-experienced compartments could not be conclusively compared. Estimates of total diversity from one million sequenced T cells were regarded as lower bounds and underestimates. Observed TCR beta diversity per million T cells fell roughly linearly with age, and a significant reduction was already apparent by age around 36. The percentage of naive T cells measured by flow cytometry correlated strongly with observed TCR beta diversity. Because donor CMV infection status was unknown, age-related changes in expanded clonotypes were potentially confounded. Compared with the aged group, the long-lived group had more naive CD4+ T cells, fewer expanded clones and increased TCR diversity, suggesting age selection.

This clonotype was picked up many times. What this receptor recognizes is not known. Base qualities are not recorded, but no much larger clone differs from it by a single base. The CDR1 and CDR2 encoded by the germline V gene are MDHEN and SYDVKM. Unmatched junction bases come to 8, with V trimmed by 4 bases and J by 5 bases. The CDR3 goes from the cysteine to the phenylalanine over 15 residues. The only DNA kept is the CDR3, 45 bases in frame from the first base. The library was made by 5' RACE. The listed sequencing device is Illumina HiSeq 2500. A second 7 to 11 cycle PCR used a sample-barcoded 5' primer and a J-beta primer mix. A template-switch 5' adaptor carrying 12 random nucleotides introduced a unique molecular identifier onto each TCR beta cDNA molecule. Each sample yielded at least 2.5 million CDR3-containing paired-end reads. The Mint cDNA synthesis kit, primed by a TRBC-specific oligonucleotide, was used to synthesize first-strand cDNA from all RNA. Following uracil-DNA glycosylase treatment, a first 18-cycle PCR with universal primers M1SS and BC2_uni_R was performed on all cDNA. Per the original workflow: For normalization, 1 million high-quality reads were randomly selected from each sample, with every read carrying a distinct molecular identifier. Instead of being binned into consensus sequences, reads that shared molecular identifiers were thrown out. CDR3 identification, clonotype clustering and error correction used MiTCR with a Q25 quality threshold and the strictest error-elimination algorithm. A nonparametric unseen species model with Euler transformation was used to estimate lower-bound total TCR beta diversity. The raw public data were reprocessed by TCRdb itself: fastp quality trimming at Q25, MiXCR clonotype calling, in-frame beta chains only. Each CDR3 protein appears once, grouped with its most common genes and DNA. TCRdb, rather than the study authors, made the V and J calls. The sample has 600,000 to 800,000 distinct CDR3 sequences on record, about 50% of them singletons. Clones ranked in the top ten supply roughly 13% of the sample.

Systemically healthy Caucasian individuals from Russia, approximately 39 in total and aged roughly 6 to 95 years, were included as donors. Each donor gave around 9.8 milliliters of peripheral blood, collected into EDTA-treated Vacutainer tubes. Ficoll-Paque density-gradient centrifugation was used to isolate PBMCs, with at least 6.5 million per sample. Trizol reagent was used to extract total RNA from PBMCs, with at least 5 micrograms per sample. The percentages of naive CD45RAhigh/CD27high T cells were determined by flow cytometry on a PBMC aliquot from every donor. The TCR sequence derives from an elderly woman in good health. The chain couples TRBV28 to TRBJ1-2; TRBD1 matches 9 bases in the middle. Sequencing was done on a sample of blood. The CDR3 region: CASSSPAGTGYGYTF. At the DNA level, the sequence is TGTGCCAGCAGTTCCCCCGCAGGGACAGGGTATGGCTACACCTTC.